Each of the 3 T cell receptor beta chains below was sequenced from the same sample in a study of blood T cell repertoires in COVID-19. Sequencing was performed with immunoSEQ multiplex PCR; in TCRdb, only in-frame clones are kept and a portion is missing. This table has some 17,000 clones, around 91% appearing once. The sequencing sample was made of peripheral blood. The receptors originated from a man in his sixties with active COVID-19.

In this sample, this clone turned up once. This chain links TRBV18 with TRBJ1-3, with D unresolved. V lost 2 bases to trimming and J lost 2 bases, with 13 bases between them. The CDR3 has 16 residues. CDR1 KGHSH and CDR2 LQKENI come from the germline V gene. CDR3 sequence reads: CASSPTSFGTGNTIYF. The CDR3 nucleotides are TGTGCCAGCTCACCAACCTCGTTCGGTACTGGAAACACCATATATTTT.

This clone appeared once. This chain links TRBV3-1 (or the pseudogene TRBV3-2) with TRBJ2-5, with D possibly being TRBD1 (5 bases). CDR3 size: 15 residues. Germline V lookup: CDR1 LGHDT, CDR2 YNNKEL (reference sequence). V dropped 5 bases and J dropped 2 bases, with 15 bases sitting between them. The CDR3 bases are TGTGCCAGCAGCAAAAGGGGCAGTCAACAAGAGACCCAGTACTTC. It translates to CASSKRGSQQETQYF.

The chain is built from TRBV5-1 and TRBJ1-4; 9 nucleotides line up with TRBD1. The CDR3 is 19 residues long. Losses at the gene ends were 0 bases for V and 7 bases for J; bases not matched to a gene: 16. Germline CDR1 reads SGHRS; CDR2 reads YFSETQ. The CDR3 DNA sequence: TGCGCCAGCAGCTTGGCCGGACTAGGGACAGGGTTGTGGGGTGAAAAACTGTTTTTT. Translated, it gives CASSLAGLGTGLWGEKLFF.